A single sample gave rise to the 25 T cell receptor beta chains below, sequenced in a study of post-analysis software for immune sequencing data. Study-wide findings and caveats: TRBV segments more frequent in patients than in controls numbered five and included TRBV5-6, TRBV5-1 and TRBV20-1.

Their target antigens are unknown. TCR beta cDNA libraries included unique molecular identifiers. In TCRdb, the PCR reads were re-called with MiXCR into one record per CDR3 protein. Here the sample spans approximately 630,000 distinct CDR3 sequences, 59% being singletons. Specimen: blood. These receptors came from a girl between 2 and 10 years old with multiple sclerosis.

CDR3 sequence (DNA): TGTGCCAGCAGCTTAGGGCTAACTAGCGGGGGGTTCAATGAGCAGTTCTTC. Its protein is CASSLGLTSGGFNEQFF. The chain has TRBV7-2 and TRBJ2-1; 12 nucleotides agree with TRBD2. The germline CDR1 and CDR2 sequences are SGHTA and FQGNSA. The ends lost 1 base at V and 6 bases at J; junction bases unmatched: 7. This CDR3 contains 17 residues.

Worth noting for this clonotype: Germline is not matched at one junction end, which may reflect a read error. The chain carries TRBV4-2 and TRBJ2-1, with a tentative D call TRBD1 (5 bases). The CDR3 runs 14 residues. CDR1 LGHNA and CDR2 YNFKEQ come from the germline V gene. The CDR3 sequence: CASSQARGRDERFF. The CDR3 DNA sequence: TGTGCCAGCAGCCAAGCAAGGGGTAGGGATGAGCGGTTCTTC.

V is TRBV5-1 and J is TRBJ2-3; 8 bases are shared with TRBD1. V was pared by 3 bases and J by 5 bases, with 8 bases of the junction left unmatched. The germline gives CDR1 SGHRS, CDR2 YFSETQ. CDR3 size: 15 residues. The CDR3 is CASSSGGTGGDTQYF. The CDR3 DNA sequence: TGCGCCAGCAGCTCGGGCGGGACAGGTGGAGATACGCAGTATTTT. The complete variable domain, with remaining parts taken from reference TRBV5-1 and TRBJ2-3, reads KAGVTQTPRYLIKTRGQQVTLSCSPISGHRSVSWYQQTPGQGLQFLFEYFSETQRNKGNFPGRFSGRQFSNSRSEMNVSTLELGDSALYLCASSSGGTGGDTQYFGPGTRLTVL.

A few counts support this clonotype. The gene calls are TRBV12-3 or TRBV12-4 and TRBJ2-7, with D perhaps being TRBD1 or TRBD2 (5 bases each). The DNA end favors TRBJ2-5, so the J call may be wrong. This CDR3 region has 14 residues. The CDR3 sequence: CASSLAQGGGTQYF. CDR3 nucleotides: TGTGCCAGCAGTTTAGCGCAAGGTGGGGGGACCCAGTACTTC.

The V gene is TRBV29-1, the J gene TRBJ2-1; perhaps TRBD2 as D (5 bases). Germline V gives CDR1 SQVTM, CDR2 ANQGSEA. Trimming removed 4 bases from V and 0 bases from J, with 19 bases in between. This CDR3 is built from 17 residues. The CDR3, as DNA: TGCAGCGTTGTGCGGCTAGCCCCCCGACACTCCTACAATGAGCAGTTCTTC. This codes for CSVVRLAPRHSYNEQFF.

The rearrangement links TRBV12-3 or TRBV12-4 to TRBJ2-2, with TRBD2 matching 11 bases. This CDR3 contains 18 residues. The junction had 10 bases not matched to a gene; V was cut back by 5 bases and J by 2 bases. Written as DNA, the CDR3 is TGTGCCAGCAGTCCCCAGCGACTAGCGGGGATAAACACCGGGGAGCTGTTTTTT. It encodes CASSPQRLAGINTGELFF.

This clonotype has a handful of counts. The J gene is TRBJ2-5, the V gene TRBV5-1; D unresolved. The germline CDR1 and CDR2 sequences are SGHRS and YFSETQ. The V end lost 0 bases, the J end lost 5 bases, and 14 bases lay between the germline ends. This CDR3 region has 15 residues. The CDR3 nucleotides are TGCGCCAGCAGCTTGGTCGGACCGGCCGGGGAGACCCAGTACTTC. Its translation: CASSLVGPAGETQYF.

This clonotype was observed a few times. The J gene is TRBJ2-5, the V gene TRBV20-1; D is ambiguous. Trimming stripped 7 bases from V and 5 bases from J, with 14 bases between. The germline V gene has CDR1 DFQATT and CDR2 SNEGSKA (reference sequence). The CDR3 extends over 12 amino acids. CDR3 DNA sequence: TGCAGTGGGCGTATTGTAGGGGAGACCCAGTACTTC. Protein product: CSGRIVGETQYF.

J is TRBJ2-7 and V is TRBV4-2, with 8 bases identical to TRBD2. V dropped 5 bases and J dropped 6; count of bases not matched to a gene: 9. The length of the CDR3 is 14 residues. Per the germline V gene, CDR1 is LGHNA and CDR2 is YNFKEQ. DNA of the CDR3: TGTGCCAGCAGCAAAGCGGGAGCTTCCGCCGAGCAGTACTTC. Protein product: CASSKAGASAEQYF.

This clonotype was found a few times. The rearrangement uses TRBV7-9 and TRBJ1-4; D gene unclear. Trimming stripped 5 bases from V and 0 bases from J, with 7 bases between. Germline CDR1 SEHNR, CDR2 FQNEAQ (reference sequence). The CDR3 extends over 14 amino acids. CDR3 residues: CASSVGATNEKLFF. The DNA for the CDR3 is TGTGCCAGCAGCGTCGGGGCAACTAATGAAAAACTGTTTTTT.

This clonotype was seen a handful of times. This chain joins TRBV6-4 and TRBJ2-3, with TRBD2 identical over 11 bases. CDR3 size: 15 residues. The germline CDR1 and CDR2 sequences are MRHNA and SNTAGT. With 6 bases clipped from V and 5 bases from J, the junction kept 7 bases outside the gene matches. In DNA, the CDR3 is TGTGCCAGCAGCCACGTACTAGCGGGGGAAGATACGCAGTATTTT. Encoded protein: CASSHVLAGEDTQYF.

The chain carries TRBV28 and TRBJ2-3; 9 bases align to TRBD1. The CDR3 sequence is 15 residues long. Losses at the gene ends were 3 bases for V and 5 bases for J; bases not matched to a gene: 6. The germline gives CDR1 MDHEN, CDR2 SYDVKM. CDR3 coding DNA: TGTGCCAGCAGTTTCAACAGGGGGCTTGGAGATACGCAGTATTTT. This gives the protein CASSFNRGLGDTQYF.

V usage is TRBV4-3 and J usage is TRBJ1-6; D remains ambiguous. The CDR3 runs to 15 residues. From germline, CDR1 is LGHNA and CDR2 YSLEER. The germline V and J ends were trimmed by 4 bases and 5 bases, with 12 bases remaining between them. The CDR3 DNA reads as TGCGCCAGCAGCCGGGCTCGGTTAGATAATTCACCCCTCCACTTT. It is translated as CASSRARLDNSPLHF.

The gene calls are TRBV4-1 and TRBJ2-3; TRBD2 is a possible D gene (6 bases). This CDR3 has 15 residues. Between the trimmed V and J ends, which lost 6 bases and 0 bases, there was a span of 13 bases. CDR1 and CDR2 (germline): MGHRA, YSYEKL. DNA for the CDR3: TGCGCCAGCAGTTCCGGGACTGTTAGCACAGATACGCAGTATTTT. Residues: CASSSGTVSTDTQYF.

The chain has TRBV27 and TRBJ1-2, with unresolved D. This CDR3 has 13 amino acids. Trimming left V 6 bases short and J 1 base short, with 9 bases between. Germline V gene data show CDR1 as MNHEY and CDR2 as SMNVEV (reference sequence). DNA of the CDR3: TGTGCCAGCAGGGGCGAGGGTAACTATGGCTACACCTTC. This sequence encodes CASRGEGNYGYTF.

CDR3 residues: CASRGEFASDTQYF. DNA for the CDR3: TGTGCCAGCAGGGGCGAGTTTGCATCAGATACGCAGTATTTT. The J gene is TRBJ2-3, the V gene TRBV6-5; D gene unclear. The germline CDR1 and CDR2 sequences are MNHEY and SVGAGI. The ends were cut back, 6 bases at V and 4 bases at J, with 14 bases in the middle. The CDR3 is made up of 14 amino acids.

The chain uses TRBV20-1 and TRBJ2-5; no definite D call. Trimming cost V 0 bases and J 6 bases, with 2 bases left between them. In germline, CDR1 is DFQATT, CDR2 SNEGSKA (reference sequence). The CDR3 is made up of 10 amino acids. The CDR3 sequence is CSAREQTQYF. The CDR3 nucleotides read TGCAGTGCTAGAGAACAGACCCAGTACTTC.

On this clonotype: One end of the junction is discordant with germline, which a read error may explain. The CDR3 here is CSVGPPSFYSEQFF. The DNA of the CDR3 is TGCAGCGTTGGACCACCTTCCTTCTACAGTGAGCAGTTCTTC. The chain employs TRBV29-1 and TRBJ2-1, with D hard to call. This CDR3 has 14 residues. Per the germline V gene, CDR1 is SQVTM and CDR2 is ANQGSEA.

In DNA form, the CDR3 reads TGTGCCACCTCGGGACTAGCGACTAGCACAGATACGCAGTATTTT. Residues: CATSGLATSTDTQYF. V gene TRBV10-3 combines with J gene TRBJ2-3; the match to TRBD2 covers 10 bases. V lost 10 bases to trimming and J lost 0 bases; unmatched junction nucleotides: 7. Germline values: CDR1 ENHRY, CDR2 SYGVKD. CDR3 length equals 15 residues.

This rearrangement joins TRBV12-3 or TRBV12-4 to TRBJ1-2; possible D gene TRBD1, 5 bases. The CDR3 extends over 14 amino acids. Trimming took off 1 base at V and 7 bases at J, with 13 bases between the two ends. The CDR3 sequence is CASSLGGAAGGYTF. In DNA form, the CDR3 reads TGTGCCAGCAGTTTAGGAGGGGCGGCCGGTGGCTACACCTTC.

This CDR3 is CASSSTGIGEQFF. CDR3 sequence (DNA): TGTGCCAGCAGTTCGACAGGGATAGGTGAGCAGTTCTTC. This chain uses TRBV6-5 with TRBJ2-1; 7 bases match TRBD1. The CDR3 loop spans 13 amino acids. CDR1 MNHEY and CDR2 SVGAGI come from the germline V gene. The V gene end was trimmed by 4 bases and the J gene end by 9 bases; junction bases not matched to a gene: 6.

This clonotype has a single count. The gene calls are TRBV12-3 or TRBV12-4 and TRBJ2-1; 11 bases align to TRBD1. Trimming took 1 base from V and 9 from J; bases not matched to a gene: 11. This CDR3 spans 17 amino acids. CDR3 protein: CASSLDVGDRGIFEQFF. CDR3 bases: TGTGCCAGCAGTTTAGATGTTGGGGACAGGGGGATTTTTGAGCAGTTCTTC.

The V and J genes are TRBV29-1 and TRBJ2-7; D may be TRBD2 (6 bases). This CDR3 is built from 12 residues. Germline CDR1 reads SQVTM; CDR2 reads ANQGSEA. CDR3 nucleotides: TGCTCCGCGGGAAGGGAAAAGGGCGAGCAGTACTTC. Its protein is CSAGREKGEQYF.

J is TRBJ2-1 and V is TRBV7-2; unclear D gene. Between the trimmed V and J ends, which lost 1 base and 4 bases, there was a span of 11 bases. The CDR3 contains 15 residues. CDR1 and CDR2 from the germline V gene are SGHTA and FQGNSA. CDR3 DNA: TGTGCCAGCAGCTTAGTGTCTACTGAGTACAATGAGCAGTTCTTC. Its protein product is CASSLVSTEYNEQFF.

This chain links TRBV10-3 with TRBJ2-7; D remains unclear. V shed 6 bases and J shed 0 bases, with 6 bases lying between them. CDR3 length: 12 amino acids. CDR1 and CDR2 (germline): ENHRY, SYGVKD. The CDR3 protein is CAIRESSYEQYF. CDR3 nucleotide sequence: TGTGCCATCAGGGAAAGCTCCTACGAGCAGTACTTC.